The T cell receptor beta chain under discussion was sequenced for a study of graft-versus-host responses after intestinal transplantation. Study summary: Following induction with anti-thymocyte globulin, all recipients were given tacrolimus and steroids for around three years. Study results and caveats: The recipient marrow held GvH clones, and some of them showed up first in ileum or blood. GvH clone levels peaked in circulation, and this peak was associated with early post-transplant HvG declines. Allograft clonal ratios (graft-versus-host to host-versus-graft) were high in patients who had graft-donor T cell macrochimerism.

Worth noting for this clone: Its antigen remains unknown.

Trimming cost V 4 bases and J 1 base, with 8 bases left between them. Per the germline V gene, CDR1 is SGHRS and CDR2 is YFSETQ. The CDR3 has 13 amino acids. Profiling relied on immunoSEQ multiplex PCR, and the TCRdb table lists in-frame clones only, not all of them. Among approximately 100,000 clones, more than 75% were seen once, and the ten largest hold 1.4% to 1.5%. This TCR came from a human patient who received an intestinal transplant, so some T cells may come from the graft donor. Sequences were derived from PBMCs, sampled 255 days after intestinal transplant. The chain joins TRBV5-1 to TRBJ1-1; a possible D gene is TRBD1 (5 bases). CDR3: CASSVDRNTEAFF. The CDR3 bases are TGCGCCAGCAGCGTCGACAGGAACACTGAAGCTTTCTTT.